This is a list of T cell receptor beta chains from one sample in a study of blood T cell repertoires in COVID-19. The method was immunoSEQ multiplex PCR; TCRdb's version includes in-frame clones alone and lacks a portion of them. Here the sample spans 97,000 or so clones, less than 95% being singletons. The specimen sequenced was peripheral blood. These TCRs come from a man aged 55 to 70 with acute or convalescent COVID-19. The CDR3 runs from the conserved cysteine through the conserved F or W. D genes are given only for firm matches. Clone size, where shown, is once, few, many, or a class for clones that have expanded.

size	V	J	D	DNA	CDR3
NA	TRBV6-5	TRBJ2-7	NA	TGTGCCAGCAGTCAGGGTAGCTCCTACGAGCAGTACTTC	CASSQGSSYEQYF
NA	TRBV19	TRBJ2-7	TRBD1	TGTGCCAGTAGTACGACAGGGGGCACGTACGAGCAGTACTTC	CASSTTGGTYEQYF
NA	TRBV5-1	TRBJ1-6	TRBD1	TGCGCCAGCAGACAGGGGACGTCCTCACCCCTCCACTTT	CASRQGTSSPLHF
NA	TRBV21-1	TRBJ1-3	NA	TGTGCCAGCACCACCCAGTCTAGGGGAAACACCATATATTTT	CASTTQSRGNTIYF
NA	TRBV6-5	TRBJ1-3	TRBD1	TGTGCCAGCAGTTACTCGACAGGGTTTGGAAACACCATATATTTT	CASSYSTGFGNTIYF
NA	TRBV11-2	TRBJ2-2	TRBD2	TGTGCCAGCAGCTTTCGGCCTAGCGGGGGGGAGAACACCGGGGAGCTGTTTTTT	CASSFRPSGGENTGELFF
NA	TRBV6-8	TRBJ1-5	NA	TGTGCCAGCTTTGATACAGGGAGCAATCAGCCCCAGCATTTT	CASFDTGSNQPQHF
once	TRBV6-5	TRBJ1-2	TRBD1	TGTGCCAGCACCCCAGGGGGACAGTTTGGCTACACCTTC	CASTPGGQFGYTF
NA	TRBV6-4	TRBJ2-1	TRBD2	TGTGCCAGCAGTATTAGGGGAGGGAATCCCAATCGGGACAATGAGCAGTTCTTC	CASSIRGGNPNRDNEQFF
NA	TRBV18	TRBJ1-2	NA	TGTGCCAGCTCAGCAGCAGGACAGAACTATGGCTACACCTTC	CASSAAGQNYGYTF
NA	TRBV19	TRBJ1-5	NA	TGTGCCAGTACCAGGACAGCTAATCAGCCCCAGCATTTT	CASTRTANQPQHF
once	TRBV5-1	TRBJ1-4	TRBD1	TGCGCCAGCGGAACAGGGGAACGTAATGAAAAACTGTTTTTT	CASGTGERNEKLFF
NA	TRBV7-8	TRBJ2-6	NA	TGTGCAACCCGGGAAAGGGGGTTCTCTGGGGCCAACGTCCTGACTTTC	CATRERGFSGANVLTF
NA	TRBV3-1/TRBV3-2	TRBJ2-5	NA	TGTGCCAGCAGCCAAGGCAGGGCCCCAGAGACCCAGTACTTC	CASSQGRAPETQYF
NA	TRBV5-1	TRBJ2-2	NA	TGCGCCAGCAGCTTGCGGCAGGGTGGGGCCGGGGAGCTGTTTTTT	CASSLRQGGAGELFF
NA	TRBV11-2	TRBJ1-2	NA	TGTGCCAGCAGCTTAGAAGGGAGTTTTAACTATGGCTACACCTTC	CASSLEGSFNYGYTF
NA	TRBV6-5	TRBJ2-5	TRBD2	TGTGCCAGCAGTCCGGGACTACGTAAAGTAGAGACCCAGTACTTC	CASSPGLRKVETQYF
NA	TRBV5-1	TRBJ2-6	NA	TGCGCCAGCAGCTTCACATCACCTGGGGCCAACGTCCTGACTTTC	CASSFTSPGANVLTF
NA	TRBV2	TRBJ2-7	NA	TGTGCCACCTCAAGACGACAGGTTACATCCGAGCAGTACTTC	CATSRRQVTSEQYF
NA	TRBV18	TRBJ2-6	TRBD2	TGTGCCAGCTCACCGGCGGGGGGCTCCTCTGGGGCCAACGTCCTGACTTTC	CASSPAGGSSGANVLTF
NA	TRBV7-2	TRBJ1-3	NA	TGTGCCAGCAGCTTAAGGCAGGGCGGAAACACCATATATTTT	CASSLRQGGNTIYF
NA	TRBV29-1	TRBJ2-5	TRBD1	TGCAGCGTTGAAGTTGGGGACAGGGTACAAGAGACCCAGTACTTC	CSVEVGDRVQETQYF
NA	TRBV11-2	TRBJ1-1	TRBD1	TGTGCCAGCAGCCCAGACAGGGGAGCCACTGAAGCTTTCTTT	CASSPDRGATEAFF
NA	TRBV20-1	TRBJ2-7	NA	TGCAGTGCTAGTAGCGGCTCCGGCTACGAGCAGTACTTC	CSASSGSGYEQYF
NA	TRBV30	TRBJ2-3	TRBD1	TGTGCCTGGAGTGTAGGACAGGATGGAGATACGCAGTATTTT	CAWSVGQDGDTQYF
NA	TRBV10-3	TRBJ1-5	NA	TGTGCCATCAGTGAATCGGAGGGAATTAAGCCCCAGCATTTT	CAISESEGIKPQHF
NA	TRBV14	TRBJ1-2	NA	TGTGCCAGCAGCTATTCGGGTGGTGGCTACACCTTC	CASSYSGGGYTF
NA	TRBV2	TRBJ1-5	NA	TGTGCCAGCAGGGCGTCAGGGTCTAGCAATCAGCCCCAGCATTTT	CASRASGSSNQPQHF
few	TRBV27	TRBJ2-7	TRBD1	TGTGCCAGCAGAACTGGGACAGGGGCCGAGTACGAGCAGTACTTC	CASRTGTGAEYEQYF
once	TRBV7-9	TRBJ2-7	NA	TGTGCCAGCAGCCCCCGACAGGCATACTACGAGCAGTACTTC	CASSPRQAYYEQYF
NA	TRBV10-1	TRBJ1-2	TRBD1	TGCGCCAGCAGGAGACCGGGACAGTCCTATGGCTACACCTTC	CASRRPGQSYGYTF
NA	TRBV30	TRBJ1-5	TRBD1	TGTGCCTGGAGTCCCGGGACAGGTATCGATCAGCCCCAGCATTTT	CAWSPGTGIDQPQHF
NA	TRBV20-1	TRBJ2-1	TRBD2	TGCAGTGCTAGTGCTCAGGGACTAGCGGTACACAATGAGCAGTTCTTC	CSASAQGLAVHNEQFF
NA	TRBV4-1	TRBJ2-2	NA	TGCGCCAGCAGCCAGCGGAGGGGGCGGGGAGGAGGGGAGCTGTTTTTT	CASSQRRGRGGGELFF
NA	TRBV11-2	TRBJ2-5	TRBD1	TGTGCCAGCAGCCCTGACAGGGGTCAAGAGACCCAGTACTTC	CASSPDRGQETQYF
once	TRBV14	TRBJ1-4	NA	TGTGCCAGCAGCCCCCAGGGGATGGGTGAAAAACTGTTTTTT	CASSPQGMGEKLFF